Included here is one TCR beta chain sequence, with context. The antigen is unknown. Primers: 60 Vbeta forward and 13 Jbeta reverse. This table comes from immunoSEQ multiplex PCR, and its TCRdb copy is limited to in-frame clones, with some not included. The sample has 270,000 or so clones, 70% to 90% seen once. The data derive from a study of cytomegalovirus exposure and HLA in healthy donors. General observations from the study: HLA alleles were associated with 15,000 to 20,000 TCR beta sequences in a later analysis at 0.05 false discovery rate. There were three CMV-associated chains whose specificity for CMV antigens was confirmed in vitro. Cytomegalovirus status was reportedly diagnosed by the classifier with high specificity and sensitivity.

V shed 5 bases and J shed 2 bases, with 12 bases lying between them. The CDR3 runs 14 residues. Per the germline V gene, CDR1 is MNHEY and CDR2 is SMNVEV (reference sequence). The chain couples TRBV27 to TRBJ2-5; maybe TRBD2 (6 bases). The sequence was collected from a man in his forties or fifties in good health and CMV-seropositive. Sequenced material: PBMCs. For the CDR3, the DNA is TGTGCCAGCAGTCCCCGGGGGACTCAAGAGACCCAGTACTTC. Protein: CASSPRGTQETQYF.